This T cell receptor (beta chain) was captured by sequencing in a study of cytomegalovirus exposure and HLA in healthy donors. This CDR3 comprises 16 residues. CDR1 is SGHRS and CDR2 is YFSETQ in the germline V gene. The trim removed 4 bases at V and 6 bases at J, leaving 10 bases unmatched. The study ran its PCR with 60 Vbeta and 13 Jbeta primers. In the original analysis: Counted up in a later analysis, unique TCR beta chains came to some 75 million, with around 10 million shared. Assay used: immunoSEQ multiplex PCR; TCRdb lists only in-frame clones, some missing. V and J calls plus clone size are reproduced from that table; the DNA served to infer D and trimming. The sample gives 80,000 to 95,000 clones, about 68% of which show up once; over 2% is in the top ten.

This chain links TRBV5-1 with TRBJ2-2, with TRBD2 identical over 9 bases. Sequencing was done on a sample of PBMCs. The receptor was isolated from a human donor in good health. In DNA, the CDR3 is TGCGCCAGCAGCGGGGGCCCAGCGGGGGGTTCCGGGGAGCTGTTTTTT. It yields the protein CASSGGPAGGSGELFF.